This TCR beta chain was obtained from a study of blood T cells in healthy people across ages. With a J-beta primer mix and a sample-barcoded 5' primer, a second PCR ran roughly 6 to 11 cycles. One entry per CDR3 protein results from TCRdb running MiXCR on the 5' RACE reads. The table records approximately 810,000 distinct CDR3 sequences, under 30% of them present only once. The CDR3 is made up of 15 amino acids. Germline V gene sequence: CDR1 SGHTA, CDR2 FQGNSA. V dropped 1 base and J dropped 5; count of bases not matched to a gene: 5. This chain links TRBV7-2 with TRBJ2-7; 10 positions match TRBD2. The receptor's source is a woman over 75 in good health. Source material: blood. In DNA form, the CDR3 reads TGTGCCAGCAGCTTAGAGCGGGGGGGCCTGAACGAGCAGTACTTC. Its translation is CASSLERGGLNEQYF. Filled out from reference TRBV7-2 and TRBJ2-7, the complete variable domain reads GAGVSQSPSNKVTEKGKDVELRCDPISGHTALYWYRQSLGQGLEFLIYFQGNSAPDKSGLPSDRFSAERTGGSVSTLTIQRTQQEDSAVYLCASSLERGGLNEQYFGPGTRLTVT.